Presented here are 21 T cell receptor beta chains from one specimen sequenced in a study of CD8 T cells in Susac syndrome. RNA was extracted with the RNeasy kit, and a quantity of roughly 0.5 to 1 ug was reverse transcribed using random hexamers. TCRdb re-derived calls from the immunoSEQ multiplex PCR reads in MiXCR, one entry per CDR3 protein. The table shows approximately 190,000 distinct CDR3 sequences, with nearly 95% occurring only once. What was sequenced was CD4+ T cells from PBMCs. Source of these receptors: a human donor with multiple sclerosis.

J is TRBJ2-4 and V is TRBV18; TRBD1 agrees at 7 bases. This CDR3 contains 13 residues. V lost 2 bases, J lost 6 bases, and 1 base stayed unmatched. The germline gives CDR1 KGHSH, CDR2 LQKENI. The CDR3: CASSPDRVNIQYF. For the CDR3, the DNA is TGTGCCAGCTCACCAGACAGGGTAAACATTCAGTACTTC.

This chain connects TRBV12-3 or TRBV12-4 to TRBJ2-1; D possibly corresponds to TRBD2 (6 bases). Trimming took off 6 bases at V and 2 bases at J, with 17 bases between the two ends. This CDR3 is built from 16 residues. This chain's CDR3 is CASSHYSGPPYNEQFF. The CDR3 DNA sequence: TGTGCCAGCAGCCATTATAGCGGTCCCCCCTACAATGAGCAGTTCTTC.

CDR3 region: CASSLDGIYGYTF. CDR3 coding DNA: TGTGCCAGCAGTCTGGACGGAATCTATGGCTACACCTTC. V and J are TRBV6-5 and TRBJ1-2, with D uncertain. The germline V gene encodes CDR1 MNHEY and CDR2 SVGAGI. The CDR3 spans 13 residues. Trimming took 5 bases from V and 4 from J, leaving 11 bases between them.

J is TRBJ1-6 and V is TRBV9, with D maybe TRBD1 (5 bases). With 2 bases removed from V and 11 bases from J, the gap between germline ends came to 11 bases. Germline assignment: CDR1 SGDLS and CDR2 YYNGEE. CDR3 size: 13 residues. The chain's CDR3 is CASSVAAGAPLHF. CDR3 DNA sequence: TGTGCCAGCAGCGTTGCGGCGGGGGCACCCCTCCACTTT.

V usage is TRBV30 and J usage is TRBJ1-1; the D is unclear. Germline V gene data show CDR1 as GTSNPN and CDR2 as SVGIG (reference sequence). This CDR3 is 16 amino acids long. Trimming took off 4 bases at V and 3 bases at J, with 21 bases between the two ends. The CDR3, as DNA: TGTGCCTGGAAATACGGGTCGATCGGATTCGACACTGAAGCTTTCTTT. This gives the protein CAWKYGSIGFDTEAFF.

J is TRBJ2-3 and V is TRBV29-1; D ambiguous. V was clipped by 6 bases and J by 0 bases, with 13 bases between them. This CDR3 region has 14 residues. Germline V CDR1 and CDR2: SQVTM, ANQGSEA. This CDR3 reads CSVSVSLSTDTQYF. DNA of the CDR3: TGCAGCGTCTCCGTTTCCCTTAGCACAGATACGCAGTATTTT.

This chain connects TRBV19 to TRBJ2-7, with 9 positions matching TRBD1. CDR3 length: 13 residues. CDR1 and CDR2 (germline): LNHDA, SQIVND (reference sequence). Germline trimming cut 3 bases from V and 5 bases from J; bases unmatched to any gene: 2. CDR3 protein: CASSITGGDEQYF. The CDR3, as DNA: TGTGCCAGTAGTATCACAGGGGGCGACGAGCAGTACTTC.

The chain recombines TRBV5-4 with TRBJ2-5; tentatively, D is TRBD1 (7 bases). With 0 bases removed from V and 9 bases from J, the gap between germline ends came to 12 bases. This CDR3 region has 13 residues. Germline CDR1 and CDR2: SGHNT and YYREEE (reference sequence). The CDR3 is CASSLAGGQAQYF. The CDR3 region has the DNA TGTGCCAGCAGCTTGGCAGGGGGGCAGGCCCAGTACTTC. Using reference TRBV5-4 and TRBJ2-5 for the parts outside the CDR3, the full variable domain is ETGVTQSPTHLIKTRGQQVTLRCSSQSGHNTVSWYQQALGQGPQFIFQYYREEENGRGNFPPRFSGLQFPNYSSELNVNALELDDSALYLCASSLAGGQAQYFGPGTRLLVL.

The rearrangement joins TRBV20-1 to TRBJ1-5; 10 bases line up with TRBD1. V lost 4 bases and J lost 4; bases outside the gene matches: 4. The CDR3 spans 14 residues. The germline CDR1 and CDR2 sequences are DFQATT and SNEGSKA (reference sequence). The DNA of the CDR3 is TGCAGTGCTACGGGACAGGGGTGGAATCAGCCCCAGCATTTT. Translated: CSATGQGWNQPQHF.

V and J are TRBV3-1 and TRBJ1-2; TRBD1 agrees at 7 bases. Unmatched junction bases numbered 8, after V lost 4 bases and J lost 6 bases. This CDR3 is 14 amino acids long. Per the germline V gene, CDR1 is LGHDT and CDR2 is YNNKEL (reference sequence). The chain's CDR3 is CASSPFTGADGYTF. In nucleotides, the CDR3 is TGTGCCAGCAGCCCCTTTACAGGGGCCGATGGCTACACCTTC. The entire variable domain, with the rest obtained from reference TRBV3-1 and TRBJ1-2, is as follows: DTAVSQTPKYLVTQMGNDKSIKCEQNLGHDTMYWYKQDSKKFLKIMFSYNNKELIINETVPNRFSPKSPDKAHLNLHINSLELGDSAVYFCASSPFTGADGYTFGSGTRLTVV.

This chain's CDR3 is CASSHPTLETQYF. The CDR3 DNA reads TGTGCCAGCAGCCACCCGACATTAGAGACCCAGTACTTC. The chain is built from TRBV14 and TRBJ2-5; D remains ambiguous. The CDR3 has 13 residues. V lost 3 bases and J lost 4, with 9 bases in between. The germline gives CDR1 SGHDN, CDR2 FVKESK.

This clonotype was seen once. The chain combines TRBV11-3 with TRBJ2-5; possible D gene TRBD2, 6 bases. V was shortened by 0 bases and J by 4 bases, with 9 bases between the two germline ends. The CDR3 sequence is 14 residues long. Germline CDR1 and CDR2: SGHNT and YENEEA. The DNA of the CDR3 is TGTGCCAGCAGCTTAGAAGCTAGCGTAGAGACCCAGTACTTC. Encoded protein: CASSLEASVETQYF.

V is TRBV12-5 and J is TRBJ1-2; 7 bases fit TRBD1. This CDR3 has 15 amino acids. CDR1 LGHNT and CDR2 FRNRAP come from the germline V gene. V lost 6 bases and J lost 4; bases outside the gene matches: 11. CDR3 loop: CASGTGTESSYGYTF. The DNA for the CDR3 is TGTGCTAGTGGCACCGGGACAGAAAGCTCCTATGGCTACACCTTC.

This clonotype is a singleton in its sample. This rearrangement joins TRBV29-1 to TRBJ2-3; 13 bases fit TRBD2. The germline gives CDR1 SQVTM, CDR2 ANQGSEA. Losses at the gene ends were 8 bases for V and 4 bases for J; bases not matched to a gene: 6. The CDR3 contains 14 residues. This CDR3 reads CSIGTSGIPDTQYF. The CDR3 bases are TGCAGCATTGGGACTAGCGGGATCCCAGATACGCAGTATTTT.

This clonotype came up once. The chain is built from TRBV30 and TRBJ2-5; TRBD2 is a possible D gene (5 bases). The germline gives CDR1 GTSNPN, CDR2 SVGIG (reference sequence). This CDR3 has 13 residues. V gave up 2 bases and J gave up 7 bases, with 14 bases separating them. In nucleotides, the CDR3 is TGTGCCTGGAGTTCTCAGGCCCGGGGGACCCAGTACTTC. Translation gives CAWSSQARGTQYF.

The chain uses TRBV6-5 and TRBJ1-5; D is unresolved. V was cut by 2 bases and J by 5 bases, with 7 bases left in between. CDR1 MNHEY and CDR2 SVGAGI come from the germline V gene. The CDR3 consists of 13 residues. The CDR3 DNA reads as TGTGCCAGCAGTTACGGGCGTGATCAGCCCCAGCATTTT. Its protein is CASSYGRDQPQHF.

This clonotype has just a few counts. The chain employs TRBV29-1 and TRBJ2-3; D uncertain. The CDR3 spans 14 residues. Trimming took 2 bases from V and 3 from J, leaving 12 bases between them. CDR1 is SQVTM and CDR2 is ANQGSEA in the germline V gene. Written as DNA, the CDR3 is TGCAGCGTTGAAAAGGGCGTAGGTACAGATACGCAGTATTTT. Protein product: CSVEKGVGTDTQYF.

This clonotype was counted only a few times. This sequence joins TRBV20-1 and TRBJ1-1; no firm D call. The length of the CDR3 is 12 residues. Trimming cost V 1 base and J 1 base, with 4 bases left between them. Germline CDR1 reads DFQATT; CDR2 reads SNEGSKA (reference sequence). The CDR3 sequence: CSARVQNTEAFF. In nucleotides, the CDR3 is TGCAGTGCTAGAGTTCAGAACACTGAAGCTTTCTTT.

The J gene is TRBJ2-7, the V gene TRBV7-9; 7 nucleotides agree with TRBD1. With V trimmed by 6 bases and J by 7 bases, 9 bases remained unmatched. The CDR3 length is 13 residues. Germline values: CDR1 SEHNR, CDR2 FQNEAQ (reference sequence). The CDR3: CASSPEGGGEQYF. The CDR3 DNA sequence: TGTGCCAGCAGTCCGGAAGGGGGCGGGGAGCAGTACTTC.

The chain links TRBV27 to TRBJ2-6, with D possibly being TRBD1 (6 bases). The germline V gene encodes CDR1 MNHEY and CDR2 SMNVEV (reference sequence). The CDR3 runs to 18 residues. The V and J ends lost 5 bases and 0 bases respectively, with 17 bases between them. CDR3 amino acids: CASSRARTDFSGANVLTF. CDR3 nucleotide sequence: TGTGCCAGCAGTAGGGCGCGGACAGACTTCTCTGGGGCCAACGTCCTGACTTTC.

This chain links TRBV15 with TRBJ1-1; D is ambiguous. V was cut by 1 base and J by 1 base, with 10 bases left in between. CDR1 is LNHNV, CDR2 YYDKDF, per germline (reference sequence). The CDR3 is 15 residues long. CDR3 DNA: TGTGCCACCAGCAGAGTACCCGTTGGGAACACTGAAGCTTTCTTT. Protein sequence: CATSRVPVGNTEAFF.